This entry features one TCR beta chain sequence. The naive CD8 fraction comprised CD45RO-negative cells positively selected for CCR7 and excluded terminally differentiated effector memory CD45RA+ cells. The donors were all Caucasian adults (living in Nashville, Tennessee). The sample belongs to a study of shared clonotypes between healthy human individuals. Across the whole study: The plates for each donor numbered three CD4 naive, three CD4 memory, two CD8 naive and one CD8 memory.

In the source study's methods: There were no quality scores in the junction-only immunoSEQ sequences, so filtering differed. Assay: immunoSEQ multiplex PCR; the TCRdb copy retains only in-frame clones and omits some. From that table come the V and J calls and clone size; the DNA was used to work out D and trimming. The data hold roughly 550,000 clones, with around 95% observed a single time. The sample was naive CD8+ T cells sorted from blood. The clonotype originates from a woman in her twenties or thirties in good health.

The CDR3 is CASSLEAADGYTF. In DNA, the CDR3 is TGTGCCAGCAGCTTGGAGGCAGCAGATGGCTACACCTTC. The rearrangement joins TRBV5-6 to TRBJ1-2, with D hard to call. V was cut by 0 bases and J by 6 bases, with 9 bases left in between. There are 13 residues in the CDR3. CDR1 SGHDT and CDR2 YYEEEE come from the germline V gene.